One sample yielded the 10 T cell receptor beta chains listed below, sequenced in a study of blood T cell repertoires in COVID-19. The protocol was immunoSEQ multiplex PCR, while the TCRdb copy is restricted to in-frame clones and leaves out a portion. The sample holds 130,000 to 150,000 clones, roughly 86% seen once. Sequencing was done on a sample of peripheral blood. The receptors come from a human donor in a cohort sampled during active COVID-19.

V gene TRBV19 combines with J gene TRBJ2-1; a possible D gene is TRBD1 (6 bases). V dropped 4 bases and J dropped 2 bases, with 9 bases sitting between them. Germline lookup yields CDR1 LNHDA and CDR2 SQIVND (reference sequence). The CDR3 sequence is 14 residues long. The CDR3 is CASSNQGPYNEQFF. CDR3 nucleotide sequence: TGTGCCAGTAGTAACCAGGGGCCCTACAATGAGCAGTTCTTC.

This sequence joins TRBV5-6 and TRBJ2-5, with D perhaps matching TRBD1 (6 bases). The V gene's germline CDR1 is SGHDT and CDR2 YYEEEE. The V and J ends lost 0 bases and 7 bases respectively, with 13 bases between them. This CDR3 has 14 amino acids. The CDR3 spells CASSLGSGVRTQYF. In DNA form, the CDR3 reads TGTGCCAGCAGCTTGGGGTCAGGGGTACGGACCCAGTACTTC.

This chain joins TRBV6-5 and TRBJ2-7, with D possibly TRBD1 on 6 matching bases. CDR1 is MNHEY, CDR2 SVGAGI, per germline. CDR3 length: 12 amino acids. V was clipped by 10 bases and J by 4 bases, with 14 bases between them. CDR3 in amino acids: CATTQGHYEQYF. Here the CDR3 DNA reads TGTGCCACCACCCAGGGGCATTACGAGCAGTACTTC.

The chain uses TRBV3-1 (or the pseudogene TRBV3-2) and TRBJ2-7; possible D gene TRBD1, 5 bases. The length of the CDR3 is 15 residues. The V and J ends lost 2 bases and 0 bases respectively, with 11 bases between them. CDR1 LGHDT and CDR2 YNNKEL come from the germline V gene (reference sequence). CDR3 protein: CASSQPPGISYEQYF. CDR3 DNA: TGTGCCAGCAGCCAACCTCCAGGGATCTCCTACGAGCAGTACTTC.

The chain joins TRBV18 to TRBJ1-2, with D possibly TRBD1 on 5 matching bases. Looked up from germline, CDR1 is KGHSH and CDR2 is LQKENI. The CDR3 contains 13 residues. With 8 bases removed from V and 6 bases from J, the gap between germline ends came to 16 bases. The CDR3 here is CASSLSGRDGYTF. DNA of the CDR3: TGTGCCAGCAGCCTTTCAGGGAGGGATGGCTACACCTTC.

The chain joins TRBV7-8 to TRBJ2-3; the D is unclear. V lost 3 bases and J 1 base, leaving 8 bases between the germline ends. CDR1 and CDR2 from the germline V gene are SGHVS and FQNEAQ. The CDR3 contains 14 residues. The CDR3 loop is CASSFGSRTDTQYF. The CDR3 region has the DNA TGTGCCAGCAGCTTCGGTTCCCGCACAGATACGCAGTATTTT.

This clone was seen at least ten times. The chain combines TRBV7-9 with TRBJ2-5; D not resolved. This CDR3 contains 13 residues. Germline CDR1 and CDR2: SEHNR and FQNEAQ (reference sequence). Between the trimmed V and J ends, which lost 4 bases and 5 bases, there was a span of 11 bases. The CDR3 is CASSYTEVETQYF. The CDR3 coding sequence is TGTGCCAGCAGCTATACTGAGGTCGAGACCCAGTACTTC.

The chain uses TRBV15 and TRBJ1-2; the match to TRBD1 covers 7 bases. The CDR3 is made up of 18 amino acids. CDR1 LNHNV and CDR2 YYDKDF come from the germline V gene (reference sequence). V was clipped by 0 bases and J by 1 base; unmatched bases: 11. CDR3 loop: CATSRDLTGTALNYGYTF. The DNA for the CDR3 is TGTGCCACCAGCAGAGACCTGACAGGGACCGCACTTAACTATGGCTACACCTTC.

The chain is built from TRBV28 and TRBJ1-4; D may be TRBD1 (6 bases). In germline, CDR1 is MDHEN, CDR2 SYDVKM. The CDR3 consists of 16 residues. The germline V and J ends were trimmed by 5 bases and 7 bases, with 20 bases remaining between them. The CDR3 DNA reads as TGTGCCAGCAGTCCCCACTCCAGGGGAGAGAGTGAAAAACTGTTTTTT. Translated: CASSPHSRGESEKLFF.

The V gene is TRBV11-1, the J gene TRBJ2-1; D is uncertain. Trimming stripped 4 bases from V and 3 bases from J, with 10 bases between. This CDR3 is built from 14 residues. CDR1 is SGHAT and CDR2 is FQDESV in the germline V gene (reference sequence). DNA of the CDR3: TGTGCCAGCAGCTCCCTAGGTAGCTACAATGAGCAGTTCTTC. Protein: CASSSLGSYNEQFF.